These 15 T cell receptor beta chains share one sample of origin, sequenced in a study of blood T cells in healthy people across ages. For the second PCR, which ran for 7 to 11 cycles, a sample-barcoded 5' primer and a J-beta primer mix were used. One entry per CDR3 protein results from TCRdb running MiXCR on the 5' RACE reads. The table lists almost 800,000 distinct CDR3 sequences, roughly 64% of them singletons. Specimen: blood. Receptors originate from a man aged 25 to 45 in good health.

The sample holds many counts of this clonotype. This chain connects TRBV20-1 to TRBJ1-2; D perhaps matches TRBD1 (5 bases). V gave up 0 bases and J gave up 8 bases, with 13 bases separating them. The CDR3 is made up of 13 amino acids. The germline V gene has CDR1 DFQATT and CDR2 SNEGSKA (reference sequence). The CDR3 region has the DNA TGCAGTGCTAGAGATAGGGGCCCGTCGGGCTACACCTTC. This gives the protein CSARDRGPSGYTF.

The gene calls are TRBV4-2 and TRBJ2-7; 7 nucleotides align to TRBD2. The CDR3 runs 17 residues. The germline V gene has CDR1 LGHNA and CDR2 YNFKEQ. Germline trimming cut 2 bases from V and 4 bases from J; bases unmatched to any gene: 14. The CDR3 loop is CASSQPSGSGTIYEQYF. Here the CDR3 DNA reads TGTGCCAGCAGCCAACCCTCAGGGAGCGGGACCATATACGAGCAGTACTTC.

A remark on this clonotype: A much larger clone lies one base from this, so it may be a read error. The chain joins TRBV20-1 to TRBJ2-7; D possibly corresponds to TRBD2 (5 bases). The CDR3 length is 15 residues. V dropped 6 bases and J dropped 1 base, with 19 bases sitting between them. Looked up from germline, CDR1 is DFQATT and CDR2 is SNEGSKA (reference sequence). The CDR3 spells CSAPTPVTGSYEQYF. The CDR3 DNA reads as TGCAGTGCCCCGACTCCCGTAACGGGATCCTACGAGCAGTACTTC.

The chain carries TRBV5-1 and TRBJ1-2, with D possibly matching TRBD1 (6 bases). Germline V gene data show CDR1 as SGHRS and CDR2 as YFSETQ. The CDR3 is 13 amino acids. The V gene lost 4 bases and the J gene lost 5 bases, with 12 bases spanning the gap. The CDR3 loop reads CASSPQGVYGYTF. The CDR3 coding sequence is TGCGCCAGCAGCCCACAGGGCGTGTATGGCTACACCTTC.

The chain is built from TRBV6-1 and TRBJ2-7, with D perhaps TRBD1 or TRBD2 (5 bases each). The CDR3 is made up of 19 amino acids. Germline CDR1 reads MNHNS; CDR2 reads SASEGT. The V gene lost 2 bases and the J gene lost 3 bases, with 26 bases spanning the gap. This CDR3 reads CASSESGTSPTFLFYEQYF. CDR3 nucleotide sequence: TGTGCCAGCAGTGAAAGTGGGACCTCGCCGACCTTTCTCTTCTACGAGCAGTACTTC.

This clonotype was observed a handful of times. The chain recombines TRBV7-2 with TRBJ1-2, with D possibly matching TRBD1 (6 bases). Germline V lookup: CDR1 SGHTA, CDR2 FQGNSA. V shed 3 bases and J shed 8 bases, with 13 bases lying between them. This CDR3 has 13 residues. CDR3 nucleotides: TGTGCCAGCAGCTTTTCCGGGACAATGGGCTACACCTTC. Encoded protein: CASSFSGTMGYTF.

This clonotype was observed a few times. The chain is built from TRBV6-5 and TRBJ1-1; possibly TRBD1 for D (6 bases). V gave up 0 bases and J gave up 0 bases, with 17 bases separating them. This CDR3 comprises 18 residues. Germline V gives CDR1 MNHEY, CDR2 SVGAGI. The CDR3 loop reads CASSYSRSGGGMNTEAFF. CDR3 bases: TGTGCCAGCAGTTACTCGCGATCGGGGGGGGGCATGAACACTGAAGCTTTCTTT.

The V and J genes are TRBV27 and TRBJ2-7; 10 nucleotides align to TRBD2. Germline CDR1 MNHEY, CDR2 SMNVEV (reference sequence). V was clipped by 8 bases and J by 7 bases; unmatched bases: 11. CDR3 size: 14 residues. DNA for the CDR3: TGTGCCAGCCGAGTTAGCGGGAGGAACAATGAGCAGTACTTC. Translation gives CASRVSGRNNEQYF.

The rearrangement joins TRBV4-3 to TRBJ1-6; tentatively, D is TRBD1 (6 bases). From germline, CDR1 is LGHNA and CDR2 YSLEER. The CDR3 runs to 18 residues. V was pared by 0 bases and J by 1 base, with 13 bases between. The CDR3 loop reads CASSQDGGPRSYNSPLHF. In nucleotides, the CDR3 is TGCGCCAGCAGCCAAGATGGGGGGCCCAGGTCCTATAATTCACCCCTCCACTTT.

This sequence joins TRBV6-5 and TRBJ2-3, with 8 bases identical to TRBD2. The CDR3 consists of 18 residues. From germline, CDR1 is MNHEY and CDR2 SVGAGI. The junction had 10 bases not matched to a gene; V was cut back by 0 bases and J by 2 bases. CDR3 residues: CASSYSTPGLGLTDTQYF. DNA of the CDR3: TGTGCCAGCAGTTACTCCACTCCGGGACTAGGGCTCACAGATACGCAGTATTTT.

The chain joins TRBV20-1 to TRBJ2-7, with D unresolved. The CDR3 is 12 amino acids. The V gene's germline CDR1 is DFQATT and CDR2 SNEGSKA (reference sequence). Trimming removed 1 base at V and 8 bases at J, with 12 bases between. This CDR3 is CSARGLGFQQYF. The CDR3, as DNA: TGCAGTGCTAGAGGGCTTGGGTTCCAGCAGTACTTC.

This clonotype was seen once. This chain joins TRBV7-2 and TRBJ1-2; D remains unclear. The CDR3 loop spans 14 amino acids. Trimming left V 0 bases short and J 8 bases short, with 13 bases between. The germline gives CDR1 SGHTA, CDR2 FQGNSA. The CDR3 nucleotides are TGTGCCAGCAGCTTAGCAGTCAACCTACAGGGCTACACCTTC. Amino acids: CASSLAVNLQGYTF. The whole variable domain, remainder taken from reference TRBV7-2 and TRBJ1-2, is GAGVSQSPSNKVTEKGKDVELRCDPISGHTALYWYRQSLGQGLEFLIYFQGNSAPDKSGLPSDRFSAERTGGSVSTLTIQRTQQEDSAVYLCASSLAVNLQGYTFGSGTRLTVV.

This chain connects TRBV5-1 to TRBJ2-4; TRBD2 agrees at 7 bases. The last part of the DNA fits TRBJ2-7 better; the J call may be wrong. The length of the CDR3 is 14 residues. CDR1 and CDR2 from the germline V gene are SGHRS and YFSETQ. The CDR3: CASSRGDPPYEQYF. The DNA for the CDR3 is TGCGCCAGCAGCCGGGGGGACCCTCCCTACGAGCAGTACTTC.

The CDR3 DNA follows: TGTGCCAGCAGACGGAGACCGTACAATGAGCAGTTCTTC. Amino acid sequence: CASRRRPYNEQFF. V gene TRBV11-1 combines with J gene TRBJ2-1; no reliable D call. Trimming took 6 bases from V and 4 from J, leaving 10 bases between them. The CDR3 is 13 amino acids. Germline CDR1 and CDR2: SGHAT and FQDESV (reference sequence).

This clonotype was counted ten times or more. The chain is built from TRBV29-1 and TRBJ2-5; no reliable D call. V was clipped by 6 bases and J by 0 bases, with 5 bases between them. Germline CDR1 and CDR2: SQVTM and ANQGSEA. This CDR3 is 11 amino acids long. CDR3 loop: CSVVDQETQYF. In nucleotides, the CDR3 is TGCAGCGTCGTGGACCAAGAGACCCAGTACTTC.